This entry is about one T cell receptor beta chain. Antigen specificity is unknown. The assay was immunoSEQ multiplex PCR, and TCRdb's table has in-frame clones only and misses some. This sample has almost 15,000 clones, with 72% found just once. The data derive from a study of somatic mutations in cytotoxic T cells in rheumatoid arthritis. Study-level points and caveats: For patients with rheumatoid arthritis, CD8+ clonality went up with age, while healthy controls showed no such change. Among approximately 60 patients, several showed a largest CD8+ clone that surpassed 20% of CD8+ cells.

The ends were cut back, 6 bases at V and 3 bases at J, with 14 bases in the middle. Germline V CDR1 and CDR2: MNHEY, SMNVEV (reference sequence). This CDR3 is 14 amino acids long. Sequencing was carried out using CD8+ T cells sorted from blood. The chain joins TRBV27 to TRBJ1-1, with TRBD1 as a possible D gene (5 bases). This TCR came from an adult with rheumatoid arthritis. DNA for the CDR3: TGTGCCAGCAGCCCCCGCCCGGGGGACACTGAAGCTTTCTTT. Residues: CASSPRPGDTEAFF.